These T cell receptor beta chains were read from a single sample in a study of identical twins. One entry per CDR3 protein results from TCRdb running MiXCR on the 5' RACE reads. The sample shows around 1.7 million distinct CDR3 sequences, around 33% of them seen only once. The sample taken for sequencing was cord blood. The receptor source for this set is a newborn girl in good health. Each CDR3 is given with its conserved first and last residue. D genes are given only for firm matches. For some rows the clone size is stated as once, few or many, or as a class when expanded; others skip it.

CASSLPFRAETQYF,TGTGCCAGCAGCCTCCCGTTTAGGGCAGAGACCCAGTACTTC,.,TRBJ2-5,TRBV3-1,many
CASSLYQTGGENYGYTF,TGTGCCAGCAGTTTATATCAAACGGGAGGGGAAAACTATGGCTACACCTTC,.,TRBJ1-2,TRBV12-3/TRBV12-4,.
CASSPTTDLNTEAFF,TGTGCCAGCTCACCTACGACGGACTTGAACACTGAAGCTTTCTTT,.,TRBJ1-1,TRBV18,.
CASSYDRGLANYGYTF,TGTGCCAGCAGTTACGACAGGGGATTGGCGAACTATGGCTACACCTTC,TRBD1,TRBJ1-2,TRBV7-2,few
CSASTSGRRNEQFF,TGCAGTGCTTCCACTAGCGGGAGGCGAAATGAGCAGTTCTTC,TRBD2,TRBJ2-1,TRBV20-1,few
CASRSQKDNTDTQYF,TGTGCTAGCAGGAGCCAGAAAGATAACACAGATACGCAGTATTTT,.,TRBJ2-3,TRBV9,.
CSARGPLATSYEQYF,TGCAGTGCTAGGGGACCTCTAGCGACCTCCTACGAGCAGTACTTC,.,TRBJ2-7,TRBV20-1,few
CASSLGVGEAFF,TGTGCCAGCAGCTTAGGTGTAGGAGAAGCTTTCTTT,.,TRBJ1-1,TRBV11-2,.
CASSMGLAPYNERYF,TGTGCCAGCAGTATGGGACTAGCGCCCTACAATGAGCGGTACTTC,TRBD2,TRBJ2-5,TRBV28,.
CASSIDRGYSPLHF,TGTGCCAGCAGTATCGACAGGGGATATTCCCCCCTCCACTTT,TRBD1,TRBJ1-6,TRBV27,few
CASSRGQGQETQYF,TGTGCCAGCAGTCGCGGACAGGGCCAAGAGACCCAGTACTTC,TRBD1,TRBJ2-5,TRBV6-6,many
CASTVSGDTDTQYF,TGTGCCAGCACCGTTAGCGGGGACACAGATACGCAGTATTTT,TRBD2,TRBJ2-3,TRBV2,.
CSARGLGSYGYTF,TGCAGTGCTAGAGGCCTCGGCTCCTATGGCTACACCTTC,.,TRBJ1-2,TRBV20-1,.
CASSLEGGFNTEAFF,TGTGCCAGCAGCTTAGAGGGTGGGTTTAACACTGAAGCTTTCTTT,.,TRBJ1-1,TRBV11-2,.
CSARDPQASYNEQFF,TGCAGTGCTAGAGATCCTCAGGCCTCCTACAATGAGCAGTTCTTC,.,TRBJ2-1,TRBV20-1,.
CASSLRWLPQETQYF,TGTGCCAGCAGCTTAAGGTGGCTTCCTCAAGAGACCCAGTACTTC,.,TRBJ2-5,TRBV11-1,many
CASSLVVGATNTGELFF,TGCGCCAGCAGCTTGGTTGTCGGGGCCACGAACACCGGGGAGCTGTTTTTT,.,TRBJ2-2,TRBV5-1,few
CSVGDIREAEAFF,TGCAGCGTGGGGGACATCAGGGAGGCTGAAGCTTTCTTT,.,TRBJ1-1,TRBV29-1,.
CASGLAGGPYNEQYF,TGTGCCAGCGGACTAGCGGGGGGGCCGTACAATGAGCAGTACTTC,TRBD2,TRBJ2-4,TRBV4-2,.
CASRKGHGYGYTF,TGTGCCAGCCGAAAAGGCCATGGCTATGGCTACACCTTC,.,TRBJ1-2,TRBV6-1,few
CSASGSGRTDTQYF,TGCAGTGCTAGTGGCAGCGGGAGGACAGATACGCAGTATTTT,TRBD2,TRBJ2-3,TRBV20-1,.
CASSLVRLSGTDTQYF,TGTGCCAGCAGCTTAGTAAGGCTCTCTGGAACAGATACGCAGTATTTT,.,TRBJ2-3,TRBV7-2,.
CASSFGTTPYKADTQYF,TGCGCCAGCAGCTTCGGGACTACCCCTTATAAGGCAGATACGCAGTATTTT,TRBD2,TRBJ2-3,TRBV5-1,.
CASSRLAGAANEQFF,TGCGCCAGCAGCCGTCTAGCGGGAGCGGCCAATGAGCAGTTCTTC,TRBD2,TRBJ2-1,TRBV5-1,.
CASSLDPRLAGETQYF,TGTGCCAGCAGCTTAGATCCGCGGCTAGCTGGGGAGACCCAGTACTTC,.,TRBJ2-5,TRBV11-2,.
CASKSLAGGPVNEQFF,TGTGCCAGCAAGTCCCTAGCGGGGGGGCCGGTGAATGAGCAGTTCTTC,TRBD2,TRBJ2-1,TRBV2,.
CASSLVPSGGQNIQYF,TGTGCCAGCAGCTTAGTCCCTAGCGGGGGGCAAAACATTCAGTACTTC,TRBD2,TRBJ2-4,TRBV7-2,.